This passage covers 11 T cell receptor beta chains from one sample sequenced in a study of identical twins. From the 5' RACE reads, TCRdb called clonotypes with MiXCR, one entry per CDR3 protein. The table has roughly 290,000 distinct CDR3 sequences, about 8% seen once. The same sample was also studied in work on yellow fever vaccine responses in identical twins.

Sequences were obtained from memory (CD45RO+) T cells sorted from blood. The receptor source for this set is a woman under 30 in good health.

This clonotype appeared a few times. The chain links TRBV3-1 to TRBJ2-7; 10 bases align to TRBD2. The CDR3 consists of 17 residues. V shed 6 bases, J shed 5 bases, and the junction held 16 bases outside the gene matches. Germline loops: CDR1 LGHDT, CDR2 YNNKEL (reference sequence). Here the CDR3 reads CASSRLASGSLRDEQYF. Here the CDR3 DNA reads TGTGCCAGCAGTCGCCTGGCTAGCGGGAGTTTACGTGACGAGCAGTACTTC.

This clonotype showed up just a few times. This rearrangement joins TRBV7-9 to TRBJ1-2; weak D call: TRBD1 (6 bases). Germline lookup yields CDR1 SEHNR and CDR2 FQNEAQ (reference sequence). CDR3 size: 13 residues. V was pared by 8 bases and J by 4 bases, with 14 bases between. In nucleotides, the CDR3 is TGTGCCAGCGGGGGGGCAGAAACCTATGGCTACACCTTC. This codes for CASGGAETYGYTF.

This clonotype has only a few counts. The chain links TRBV15 to TRBJ2-7; a weak D match, TRBD2 (6 bases). Per the germline V gene, CDR1 is LNHNV and CDR2 is YYDKDF (reference sequence). Trimming shortened V by 0 bases and J by 2 bases, and 11 bases separated the two germline ends. The CDR3 runs to 15 residues. CDR3 loop: CATSRDRGRTYEQYV. CDR3 in DNA: TGTGCCACCAGCAGAGATCGAGGGAGGACCTACGAGCAGTACGTC.

This clonotype was seen a few times. J is TRBJ1-5 and V is TRBV25-1; D is unclear. V was shortened by 8 bases and J by 2 bases, with 16 bases between the two germline ends. Germline V lookup: CDR1 MGHDK, CDR2 SYGVNS. CDR3 length: 15 residues. CDR3 residues: CASSLSDGGNQPQHF. The CDR3 nucleotides read TGTGCCAGCTCTCTCTCGGACGGTGGCAATCAGCCCCAGCATTTT.

Ten or more counts support this clonotype. The rearrangement links TRBV6-1 to TRBJ2-7; 8 bases match TRBD1. Germline CDR1 MNHNS, CDR2 SASEGT. The V and J ends lost 5 bases and 4 bases, in that order; junction bases with no gene match: 7. This CDR3 region has 14 residues. The CDR3 DNA is TGTGCCAGCAGTACGAGGGACAGGACATACGAGCAGTACTTC. This codes for CASSTRDRTYEQYF.

This clonotype was seen many times. This chain connects TRBV4-1 to TRBJ1-1; D gene uncertain. V lost 2 bases to trimming and J lost 0 bases, with 7 bases between them. Per the germline V gene, CDR1 is MGHRA and CDR2 is YSYEKL. The CDR3 is made up of 14 amino acids. This CDR3 is CASSQMTVNTEAFF. The CDR3 DNA is TGCGCCAGCAGCCAAATGACGGTGAACACTGAAGCTTTCTTT.

This chain's CDR3 is CASSYSSTRGQTQYF. CDR3 DNA sequence: TGTGCCAGCAGTTACTCGTCAACCCGGGGACAGACCCAGTACTTC. The chain couples TRBV6-5 to TRBJ2-5; either TRBD1 or TRBD2 may fit D (5 bases each). Looked up from germline, CDR1 is MNHEY and CDR2 is SVGAGI. V lost 0 bases, J lost 6 bases, and 14 bases lay in between. This CDR3 comprises 15 residues.

Many counts were recorded for this clonotype. This chain connects TRBV5-1 to TRBJ2-1, with D perhaps matching TRBD1 or TRBD2 (5 bases each). V was cut by 2 bases and J by 2 bases, with 11 bases left in between. This CDR3 spans 15 amino acids. Germline lookup yields CDR1 SGHRS and CDR2 YFSETQ. The CDR3 sequence is CASSFDGAAYNEQFF. The CDR3 bases are TGCGCCAGCAGCTTTGACGGGGCCGCCTACAATGAGCAGTTCTTC.

This chain connects TRBV9 to TRBJ2-5, with D perhaps matching TRBD1 or TRBD2 (6 bases each). The CDR3 is made up of 14 amino acids. From germline, CDR1 is SGDLS and CDR2 YYNGEE. V was shortened by 0 bases and J by 5 bases, with 11 bases between the two germline ends. Written as DNA, the CDR3 is TGTGCCAGCAGCGTAGGACAGGAGGGGGAGACCCAGTACTTC. This translates into CASSVGQEGETQYF.

The sample holds a few counts of this clonotype. The rearrangement joins TRBV5-6 to TRBJ2-7; the match to TRBD2 covers 11 bases. Unmatched junction bases numbered 10, after V lost 4 bases and J lost 4 bases. The CDR3 runs to 16 residues. CDR1 and CDR2 from the germline V gene are SGHDT and YYEEEE. The CDR3 reads CASSAWVAGGTYEQYV. In DNA form, the CDR3 reads TGTGCCAGCAGCGCCTGGGTAGCGGGGGGGACTTACGAGCAGTACGTC.

This clonotype has ten or more counts. This chain connects TRBV7-9 to TRBJ1-5; maybe TRBD1 (6 bases). Germline lookup yields CDR1 SEHNR and CDR2 FQNEAQ (reference sequence). V was shortened by 3 bases and J by 3 bases, with 9 bases between the two germline ends. This CDR3 comprises 14 residues. The DNA of the CDR3 is TGTGCCAGCAGCTTCGGGGGCCACAATCAGCCCCAGCATTTT. Residues: CASSFGGHNQPQHF.